Presented here are 26 T cell receptor beta chains from one specimen sequenced in a study of CD8+CD57+ T cells in acquired aplastic anemia. Genomic DNA served as template for TCR beta VDJ and CDR3 profiling. In TCRdb, the reads were re-called with MiXCR into one record per CDR3 protein. The profile shows fewer than 100,000 distinct CDR3 sequences, under 50% of them singletons. The sample comprised sorted CD4+, CD8+, or CD8+CD57+ T cells (not recorded which) from PBMCs. The receptors stem from a human donor in good health, serving as a control.

This chain uses TRBV10-3 with TRBJ1-2; TRBD1 matches at 9 bases. CDR3 length: 15 residues. Germline CDR1 ENHRY, CDR2 SYGVKD. With 10 bases clipped from V and 5 bases from J, the junction kept 14 bases outside the gene matches. The CDR3 reads CATKRDREVLYGYTF. DNA of the CDR3: TGTGCCACCAAACGGGACAGGGAGGTACTTTATGGCTACACCTTC.

The chain recombines TRBV10-3 with TRBJ1-6; D remains ambiguous. Germline V gene data show CDR1 as ENHRY and CDR2 as SYGVKD. This CDR3 comprises 13 residues. The V end lost 2 bases, the J end lost 7 bases, and 6 bases lay between the germline ends. The CDR3 region has the DNA TGTGCCATCAGTGAGGGCAGCAATTCACCCCTCCACTTT. It translates to CAISEGSNSPLHF.

This clonotype has at least ten counts. The gene calls are TRBV12-3 or TRBV12-4 and TRBJ1-2; 7 nucleotides align to TRBD1. The CDR3 consists of 12 residues. V lost 3 bases, J lost 8 bases, and 3 bases stayed unmatched. CDR3 sequence (DNA): TGTGCCAGCAGTTTTGGACAGGAAGGCTACACCTTC. Translated, it gives CASSFGQEGYTF.

This sequence joins TRBV19 and TRBJ2-7; no definite D call. V was shortened by 3 bases and J by 3 bases, with 12 bases between the two germline ends. The CDR3 covers 14 residues. Germline CDR1 is LNHDA and CDR2 is SQIVND (reference sequence). The CDR3 region is CASSMSLESYEQYF. In DNA, the CDR3 is TGTGCCAGTAGTATGTCATTGGAGAGCTACGAGCAGTACTTC.

This clonotype has a handful of counts. Being one base from a much bigger clone, this may be a read error. The rearrangement uses TRBV20-1 and TRBJ1-1; D is unclear. Germline-derived CDR1 and CDR2 are DFQATT and SNEGSKA (reference sequence). The CDR3 runs to 11 residues. CDR3 amino acids: CSAKDYTEASF. The CDR3 nucleotides are TGCAGTGCCAAGGACTACACTGAAGCTTCCTTT.

V usage is TRBV29-1 and J usage is TRBJ2-3; 8 nucleotides line up with TRBD1. The CDR3 runs 14 residues. Trimming cost V 1 base and J 4 bases; bases outside gene matches: 4. Germline CDR1 SQVTM, CDR2 ANQGSEA. CDR3 region: CSVEGQGAPDTQYF. The CDR3 nucleotides are TGCAGCGTTGAAGGGCAGGGGGCTCCAGATACGCAGTATTTT.

This clonotype was observed many times. The rearrangement uses TRBV7-9 and TRBJ2-7; possibly TRBD1 for D (6 bases). Germline V gene lookup returns CDR1 SEHNR and CDR2 FQNEAQ (reference sequence). The CDR3 runs 14 residues. V lost 5 bases and J lost 4, with 15 bases in between. The CDR3 DNA reads TGTGCCAGCAGCCCGTACACAGGGAATTACGAGCAGTACTTC. This codes for CASSPYTGNYEQYF.

This clonotype was counted between two and nine times. The rearrangement uses TRBV5-5 and TRBJ2-1, with D tentatively TRBD2 (9 bases). Germline lookup yields CDR1 SGHKS and CDR2 YYEKEE (reference sequence). This CDR3 has 16 residues. V shed 3 bases and J shed 8 bases, with 21 bases lying between them. CDR3: CASSSRTGRGRDEQFF. CDR3 coding DNA: TGTGCCAGCAGCTCGCGGACAGGGCGCGGGAGGGATGAGCAGTTCTTC.

The V and J genes are TRBV10-3 and TRBJ1-2, with TRBD1 as a possible D gene (5 bases). Germline CDR1 ENHRY, CDR2 SYGVKD. The CDR3 runs to 17 residues. Trimming cost V 0 bases and J 8 bases, with 22 bases left between them. The CDR3: CAISESQERQPGRGYTF. The CDR3 bases are TGTGCCATCAGTGAGTCGCAGGAAAGACAACCAGGGCGCGGCTACACCTTC.

J is TRBJ2-1 and V is TRBV6-4, with 8 nucleotides matching TRBD1. J lost 8 bases, V lost 7 bases, and 13 bases had no gene match. CDR3 size: 15 residues. The germline V gene encodes CDR1 MRHNA and CDR2 SNTAGT. Written as DNA, the CDR3 is TGTGCCAGCATTGGCTCAGGGGGCAGTGGTGATGAGCAGTTCTTC. It specifies CASIGSGGSGDEQFF.

This clonotype was observed at least ten times. This chain joins TRBV6-1 and TRBJ2-7, with TRBD1 identical over 9 bases. From germline, CDR1 is MNHNS and CDR2 SASEGT. The V and J ends lost 4 bases and 3 bases, in that order; junction bases with no gene match: 4. CDR3 length: 14 amino acids. Here the CDR3 reads CASSGTGAVYEQYF. CDR3 nucleotide sequence: TGTGCCAGCAGTGGGACAGGGGCCGTCTACGAGCAGTACTTC.

The chain links TRBV19 to TRBJ2-7; D is possibly TRBD1 or TRBD2 (7 bases each). This CDR3 is built from 14 residues. CDR1 LNHDA and CDR2 SQIVND come from the germline V gene (reference sequence). V shed 11 bases and J shed 2 bases, with 19 bases lying between them. The CDR3, as DNA: TGTGCCGCAAAGGGGGCGGGGGCCCCCTACGAGCAGTACTTC. Protein sequence: CAAKGAGAPYEQYF.

Regarding this clonotype: The germline gene is not matched at one end of the junction; a read error may be the cause. The chain is built from TRBV2 and TRBJ1-6, with D uncertain. This CDR3 contains 13 residues. Germline V CDR1 and CDR2: SNHLY, FYNNEI. CDR3 sequence: CASRLGWDSPLHF. The CDR3 region has the DNA TGTGCCAGCCGATTGGGGTGGGATTCGCCCCTCCACTTT.

This clonotype was picked up many times. The genes are TRBV7-9 and TRBJ2-2, with no clear D. Trimming removed 4 bases from V and 0 bases from J, with 6 bases in between. The CDR3 has 14 residues. The germline V gene encodes CDR1 SEHNR and CDR2 FQNEAQ (reference sequence). The CDR3 sequence is CASSSRTNTGELFF. In nucleotides, the CDR3 is TGTGCCAGCAGCTCGAGGACGAACACCGGGGAGCTGTTTTTT.

Here the CDR3 reads CATSSGAVYGYTF. CDR3 coding DNA: TGTGCCACCAGCAGTGGGGCTGTCTATGGCTACACCTTC. V and J are TRBV15 and TRBJ1-2, with D perhaps TRBD1 (5 bases). This CDR3 has 13 residues. Per the germline V gene, CDR1 is LNHNV and CDR2 is YYDKDF (reference sequence). Trimming stripped 3 bases from V and 4 bases from J, with 9 bases between. Together with reference TRBV15 and TRBJ1-2, the CDR3 gives the full variable domain: DAMVIQNPRYQVTQFGKPVTLSCSQTLNHNVMYWYQQKSSQAPKLLFHYYDKDFNNEADTPDNFQSRRPNTSFCFLDIRSPGLGDTAMYLCATSSGAVYGYTFGSGTRLTVV.

The rearrangement uses TRBV9 and TRBJ2-7; unclear D gene. Germline CDR1 reads SGDLS; CDR2 reads YYNGEE. The germline V and J ends were trimmed by 0 bases and 5 bases, with 6 bases remaining between them. This CDR3 is built from 12 residues. CDR3 sequence: CASSVALNEQYF. The CDR3 bases are TGTGCCAGCAGCGTAGCGCTGAACGAGCAGTACTTC.

V gene TRBV12-3 or TRBV12-4 combines with J gene TRBJ1-2; 9 nucleotides agree with TRBD1. This CDR3 spans 16 amino acids. The trim removed 5 bases at V and 5 bases at J, leaving 12 bases unmatched. In DNA form, the CDR3 reads TGTGCCAGCAGTCAAACTCCGGGACAGGGTGGGTATGGCTACACCTTC. It yields the protein CASSQTPGQGGYGYTF.

The genes are TRBV10-2 and TRBJ1-2; the D gene is possibly TRBD1 (5 bases). From germline, CDR1 is WSHSY and CDR2 SAAADI. Trimming removed 8 bases at V and 2 bases at J, with 9 bases between. The CDR3 length is 12 residues. CDR3 nucleotides: TGCGCCAGCGTGGACACAAACTATGGCTACACCTTC. Protein product: CASVDTNYGYTF.

The CDR3 spells CASHYKGVGADTQYF. The DNA for the CDR3 is TGTGCCAGCCACTATAAGGGGGTTGGCGCAGATACGCAGTATTTT. V usage is TRBV2 and J usage is TRBJ2-3, with D perhaps matching TRBD1 (6 bases). There are 15 residues in the CDR3. Germline lookup yields CDR1 SNHLY and CDR2 FYNNEI. Trimming took 8 bases from V and 4 from J, leaving 19 bases between them. The entire variable domain, with the rest obtained from reference TRBV2 and TRBJ2-3, is as follows: EPEVTQTPSHQVTQMGQEVILRCVPISNHLYFYWYRQILGQKVEFLVSFYNNEISEKSEIFDDQFSVERPDGSNFTLKIRSTKLEDSAMYFCASHYKGVGADTQYFGPGTRLTVL.

In regard to this clonotype: The DNA is omitted, as the CDR3 cannot be located on it reliably, and the CDR3 follows TCRdb's listing. The rearrangement uses TRBV20-1 and TRBJ1-5; the table's D call, TRBD1, has no DNA check behind it. From its first to its last residue, the CDR3 has 14 amino acids. Germline CDR1 reads DFQATT; CDR2 reads SNEGSKA (reference sequence). This chain's CDR3 is CSALKGGAVSPSIF.

Only a few counts were recorded for this clonotype. The chain combines TRBV5-1 with TRBJ1-4, with D uncertain. Trimming cost V 3 bases and J 0 bases, with 6 bases left between them. This CDR3 spans 14 amino acids. The germline gives CDR1 SGHRS, CDR2 YFSETQ. CDR3 sequence (DNA): TGCGCCAGCAGCTCAAGGGCAACTAATGAAAAACTGTTTTTT. Its protein is CASSSRATNEKLFF. The full variable domain, with the rest looked up from reference TRBV5-1 and TRBJ1-4, is KAGVTQTPRYLIKTRGQQVTLSCSPISGHRSVSWYQQTPGQGLQFLFEYFSETQRNKGNFPGRFSGRQFSNSRSEMNVSTLELGDSALYLCASSSRATNEKLFFGSGTQLSVL.

This clonotype turned up a few times. V is TRBV5-6 and J is TRBJ2-2; maybe TRBD2 (5 bases). The CDR3 loop spans 15 amino acids. CDR1 and CDR2 (germline): SGHDT, YYEEEE. Trimming pared 1 base from V and 6 bases from J, leaving 13 bases between. The CDR3 DNA is TGTGCCAGCAGCTTGCCGCTAGCCCTCTCCGGGGAGCTGTTTTTT. This gives the protein CASSLPLALSGELFF.

The chain joins TRBV27 to TRBJ2-1; 7 bases map to TRBD2. CDR1 is MNHEY and CDR2 is SMNVEV in the germline V gene (reference sequence). The CDR3 is 15 residues long. V was clipped by 6 bases and J by 9 bases; unmatched bases: 14. This chain's CDR3 is CASRAGALLSVEQFF. The CDR3, as DNA: TGTGCCAGCAGGGCGGGAGCGCTCCTTTCTGTTGAGCAGTTCTTC.

The rearrangement uses TRBV2 and TRBJ2-2; D is possibly TRBD2 (6 bases). V was trimmed by 6 bases and J by 1 base, leaving 9 bases between them. This CDR3 has 14 residues. Germline V CDR1 and CDR2: SNHLY, FYNNEI. The CDR3: CASRWGENTGELFF. In nucleotides, the CDR3 is TGTGCCAGCAGATGGGGGGAGAACACCGGGGAGCTGTTTTTT.

This clonotype was seen repeatedly, ten times or more. V and J are TRBV9 and TRBJ1-2; D gene uncertain. The CDR3 contains 12 residues. Deletions cut 3 bases from V and 7 bases from J, with 10 bases between. CDR1 SGDLS and CDR2 YYNGEE come from the germline V gene. The CDR3 region is CASSGGTRGYTF. The CDR3, as DNA: TGTGCCAGCAGCGGAGGCACACGTGGCTACACCTTC.

The genes are TRBV25-1 and TRBJ2-7, with D possibly matching TRBD2 (7 bases). The V and J ends lost 9 bases and 7 bases respectively, with 13 bases between them. The CDR3 consists of 11 residues. Germline lookup yields CDR1 MGHDK and CDR2 SYGVNS. Here the CDR3 reads CASRGGGEQYF. The CDR3 DNA reads as TGTGCCAGTAGGGGGGGCGGGGAGCAGTACTTC.